The 10 T cell receptor beta chains below come from one sample, sequenced in a study of response to subunit inactivated influenza vaccine. TCRdb analysed the RT-PCR reads with MiXCR anew, one entry per CDR3 protein. The repertoire holds under 500,000 distinct CDR3 sequences, with approximately 9.9% as singletons. Sequences were derived from PBMCs from blood, sampled roughly 48 days after vaccination. These receptor sequences come from a man in his forties or fifties who received an inactivated influenza vaccine.

As to this clonotype: A much larger clone lies one base from this, so it may be a read error. V gene TRBV29-1 combines with J gene TRBJ2-3; unclear D gene. Germline loops: CDR1 SQVTM, CDR2 ANQGSEA. The CDR3 is 15 residues long. The CDR3 coding sequence is TGCACCGTTGCTAAGGGATCGGGTAGCACAGATACGCAGTATTTT. This translates into CTVAKGSGSTDTQYF.

This clonotype came up a few times. The chain combines TRBV2 with TRBJ1-1; TRBD1 is a possible D gene (5 bases). CDR1 and CDR2 (germline): SNHLY, FYNNEI. The CDR3 spans 15 residues. V shed 6 bases and J shed 1 base, with 15 bases lying between them. CDR3 in DNA: TGTGCCAGCAGCGTATACCGACAGAAGAACACTGAAGCTTTCTTT. Its protein product is CASSVYRQKNTEAFF. Based on the CDR3 plus reference TRBV2 and TRBJ1-1, the full variable domain is EPEVTQTPSHQVTQMGQEVILRCVPISNHLYFYWYRQILGQKVEFLVSFYNNEISEKSEIFDDQFSVERPDGSNFTLKIRSTKLEDSAMYFCASSVYRQKNTEAFFGQGTRLTVV.

This clonotype was seen only a few times. The CDR3 region has the DNA TGCAGTGCTAGTGCCCGGACAGGGGGCTTTGGCTACACCTTC. The encoded protein is CSASARTGGFGYTF. V is TRBV20-1 and J is TRBJ1-2; 11 bases fit TRBD1. The germline gives CDR1 DFQATT, CDR2 SNEGSKA (reference sequence). This CDR3 contains 14 residues. The trim removed 3 bases at V and 7 bases at J, leaving 7 bases unmatched.

This clonotype showed up just a few times. V is TRBV27 and J is TRBJ2-7, with 11 bases matching TRBD2. V shed 1 base and J 9 bases; nucleotides not matched to a gene: 17. The germline V gene encodes CDR1 MNHEY and CDR2 SMNVEV (reference sequence). The CDR3 runs to 18 residues. CDR3 sequence: CASSLLSPLLAGGEGQYF. CDR3 nucleotide sequence: TGTGCCAGCAGTTTATTGAGCCCTTTGCTAGCGGGGGGTGAAGGGCAGTACTTC.

Ten or more counts support this clonotype. This chain uses TRBV6-2 or TRBV6-3 with TRBJ2-7; maybe TRBD2 (5 bases). CDR1 and CDR2 (germline): MNHEY, SVGEGT. The CDR3 runs 13 residues. Deletions cut 4 bases from V and 2 bases from J, with 9 bases between. CDR3 loop: CASSSNGAYEQYF. DNA for the CDR3: TGTGCCAGCAGTTCCAACGGGGCCTACGAGCAGTACTTC.

This clonotype showed up just a few times. The V gene is TRBV28, the J gene TRBJ2-5, with no clear D. Trimming pared 4 bases from V and 0 bases from J, leaving 9 bases between. Per the germline V gene, CDR1 is MDHEN and CDR2 is SYDVKM. CDR3 size: 14 residues. The CDR3 DNA sequence: TGTGCCAGCAGTTCTGGAGAGAACCAAGAGACCCAGTACTTC. It codes for CASSSGENQETQYF.

The chain has TRBV20-1 and TRBJ2-3; weak D call: TRBD1 (6 bases). CDR3 size: 14 residues. Germline assignment: CDR1 DFQATT and CDR2 SNEGSKA (reference sequence). V lost 1 base and J lost 5, with 13 bases in between. The CDR3 sequence is CSARGTERIDTQYF. The CDR3 DNA reads TGCAGTGCTAGAGGGACAGAACGGATAGATACGCAGTATTTT.

V gene TRBV6-2 or TRBV6-3 combines with J gene TRBJ2-1, with D perhaps matching TRBD1 or TRBD2 (5 bases each). This CDR3 comprises 18 residues. The V and J ends lost 2 bases and 6 bases respectively, with 23 bases between them. The germline V gene has CDR1 MNHEY and CDR2 SVGEGT. In DNA form, the CDR3 reads TGTGCCAGCAGTTACGGGGACCTGACTCCCGCCGGGCCCAATGAGCAGTTCTTC. Its translation is CASSYGDLTPAGPNEQFF.

The chain carries TRBV5-5 and TRBJ1-5; TRBD1 aligns across 10 bases. Germline V gives CDR1 SGHKS, CDR2 YYEKEE (reference sequence). V was pared by 4 bases and J by 4 bases, with 8 bases of the junction left unmatched. CDR3 length equals 16 residues. CDR3 coding DNA: TGTGCCAGCAGCACGGGGACAGGGGAGTTTAATCAGCCCCAGCATTTT. It codes for CASSTGTGEFNQPQHF. The variable domain in full, completed from reference TRBV5-5 and TRBJ1-5, reads DAGVTQSPTHLIKTRGQQVTLRCSPISGHKSVSWYQQVLGQGPQFIFQYYEKEERGRGNFPDRFSARQFPNYSSELNVNALLLGDSALYLCASSTGTGEFNQPQHFGDGTRLSIL.

The gene calls are TRBV10-3 and TRBJ2-1, with D tentatively TRBD2 (5 bases). The CDR3 length is 18 residues. CDR1 is ENHRY, CDR2 SYGVKD, per germline. The V gene lost 3 bases and the J gene lost 4 bases, with 22 bases spanning the gap. This CDR3 is CAISDSGRTESKYNEQFF. The CDR3 nucleotides read TGTGCCATCAGTGACTCGGGGAGAACGGAATCGAAGTACAATGAGCAGTTCTTC.